This T cell receptor (beta chain) appears in the sequencing data of a study of shared clonotypes between healthy human individuals. Sorted-subset replicate PCRs used roughly 210 ng of genomic DNA. This amount corresponded to 30,000 to 35,000 T cell genomes. The method was immunoSEQ multiplex PCR; TCRdb's version includes in-frame clones alone and lacks a portion of them. The table has 150,000 to 200,000 clones, about 68% seen once; the top ten hold less than 11%. J lost 2 bases, V lost 6 bases, and 9 bases had no gene match. Germline CDR1 and CDR2: SEHNR and FQNEAQ (reference sequence). The CDR3 consists of 16 residues.

The origin of this receptor is a man aged 25-40 years in good health. Specimen: memory CD4+ T cells sorted from blood. As to subset: CD45RA-negative fraction. The chain recombines TRBV7-9 with TRBJ2-3; 9 bases fit TRBD1. CDR3 sequence: CASRTTGQGYTDTQYF. In DNA, the CDR3 is TGTGCCAGCAGGACCACGGGACAGGGTTACACAGATACGCAGTATTTT.